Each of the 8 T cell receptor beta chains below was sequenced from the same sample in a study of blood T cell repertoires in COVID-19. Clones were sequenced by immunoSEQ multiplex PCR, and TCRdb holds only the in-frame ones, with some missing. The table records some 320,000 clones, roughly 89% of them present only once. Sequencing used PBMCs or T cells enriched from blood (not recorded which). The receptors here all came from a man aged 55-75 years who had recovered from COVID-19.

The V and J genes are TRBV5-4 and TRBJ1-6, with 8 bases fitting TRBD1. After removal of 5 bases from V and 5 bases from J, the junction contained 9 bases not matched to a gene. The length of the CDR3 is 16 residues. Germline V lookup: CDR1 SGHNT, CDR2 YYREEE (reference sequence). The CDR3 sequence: CASRPEGQANNSPLHF. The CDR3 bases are TGTGCCAGCAGGCCTGAGGGACAGGCGAATAATTCACCCCTCCACTTT.

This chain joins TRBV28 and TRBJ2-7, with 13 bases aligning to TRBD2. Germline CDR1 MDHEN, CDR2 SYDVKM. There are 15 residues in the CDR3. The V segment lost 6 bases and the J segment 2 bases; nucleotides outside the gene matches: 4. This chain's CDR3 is CASSTGTSGTYEQYF. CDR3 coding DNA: TGTGCCAGCAGCACCGGGACTAGCGGGACCTACGAGCAGTACTTC.

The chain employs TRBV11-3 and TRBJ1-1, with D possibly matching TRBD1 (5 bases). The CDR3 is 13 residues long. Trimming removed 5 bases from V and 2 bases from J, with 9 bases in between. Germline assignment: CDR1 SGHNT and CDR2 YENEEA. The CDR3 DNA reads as TGTGCCAGCAGCAGGACAACTAACACTGAAGCTTTCTTT. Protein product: CASSRTTNTEAFF.

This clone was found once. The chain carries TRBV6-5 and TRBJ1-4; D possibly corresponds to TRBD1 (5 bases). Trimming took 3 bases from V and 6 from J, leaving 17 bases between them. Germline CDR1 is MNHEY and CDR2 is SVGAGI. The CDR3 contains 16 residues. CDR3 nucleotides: TGTGCCAGCAGTTATAGTATAGCCTTGGGGCATGAAAAACTGTTTTTT. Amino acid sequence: CASSYSIALGHEKLFF.

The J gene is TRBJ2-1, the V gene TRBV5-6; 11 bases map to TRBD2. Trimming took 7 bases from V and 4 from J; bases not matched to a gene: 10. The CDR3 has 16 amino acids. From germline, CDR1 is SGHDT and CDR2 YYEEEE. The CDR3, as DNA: TGTGCCAGCCGTAACTCCATAGCGGGAGGGTACAATGAGCAGTTCTTC. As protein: CASRNSIAGGYNEQFF. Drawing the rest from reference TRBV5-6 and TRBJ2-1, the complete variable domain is DAGVTQSPTHLIKTRGQQVTLRCSPKSGHDTVSWYQQALGQGPQFIFQYYEEEERQRGNFPDRFSGHQFPNYSSELNVNALLLGDSALYLCASRNSIAGGYNEQFFGPGTRLTVL.

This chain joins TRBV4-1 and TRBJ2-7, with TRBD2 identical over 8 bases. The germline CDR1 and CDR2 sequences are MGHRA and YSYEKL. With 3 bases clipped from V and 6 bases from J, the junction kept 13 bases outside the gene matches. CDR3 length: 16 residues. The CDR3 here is CASSQPPGLEGSEQYF. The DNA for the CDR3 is TGCGCCAGCAGCCAGCCCCCGGGACTAGAAGGATCCGAGCAGTACTTC.

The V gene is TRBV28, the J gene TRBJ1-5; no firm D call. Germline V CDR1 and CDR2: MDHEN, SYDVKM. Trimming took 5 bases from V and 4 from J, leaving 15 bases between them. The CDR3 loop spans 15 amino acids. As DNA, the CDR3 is TGTGCCAGCAGTGCTTACCGGGGTGTAAATCAGCCCCAGCATTTT. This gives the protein CASSAYRGVNQPQHF.

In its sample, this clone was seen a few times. Here the CDR3 DNA reads TGTGCCAGCAGAGGGGGGCACAGGGGAATCGCAGATACGCAGTATTTT. The encoded protein is CASRGGHRGIADTQYF. The chain combines TRBV28 with TRBJ2-3; D might be TRBD1 (7 bases). CDR1 MDHEN and CDR2 SYDVKM come from the germline V gene. Trimming shortened V by 6 bases and J by 4 bases, and 20 bases separated the two germline ends. The CDR3 totals 16 residues.